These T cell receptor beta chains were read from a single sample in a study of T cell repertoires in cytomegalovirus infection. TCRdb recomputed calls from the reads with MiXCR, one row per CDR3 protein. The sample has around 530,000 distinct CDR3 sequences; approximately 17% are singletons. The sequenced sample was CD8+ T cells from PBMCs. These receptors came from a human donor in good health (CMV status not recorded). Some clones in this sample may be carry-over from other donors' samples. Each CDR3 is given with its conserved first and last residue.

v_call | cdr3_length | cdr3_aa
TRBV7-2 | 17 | CASSLPSGQGMTETQYF
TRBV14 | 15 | CASSHLAGAIDEQFF
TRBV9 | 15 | CASSVESSQQETQYF
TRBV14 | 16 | CASSQRVGQGKNEQFF
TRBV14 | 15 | CASSQDGLAGGGQFF
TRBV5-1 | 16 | CASSLASGRLAYEQYF
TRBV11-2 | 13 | CASSSPVVYEQYF
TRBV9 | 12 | CASFDAGSGYTF
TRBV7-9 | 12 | CASSSRGETQYF
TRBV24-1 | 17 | CATSDRPSRTGWYEQYF
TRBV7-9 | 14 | CASSCLGQFCEQYF
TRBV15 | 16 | CATSRGTRGQSGELFF
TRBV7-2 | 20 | CASSLRLSGGTLSSYNEQFF
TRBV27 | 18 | CASSPDRGHPWGQETQYF
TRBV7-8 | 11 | CASSLNLEQFF
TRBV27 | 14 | CASSLRLSNQPQHF
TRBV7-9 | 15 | CASSPLEGSGSPLHF
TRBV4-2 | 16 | CASSQEISLAKNIQYF
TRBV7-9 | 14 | CASSLGQGAYGYTF
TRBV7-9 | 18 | CASSLELIAGESYNEQFF
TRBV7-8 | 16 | CASSSTTGTRKETKYF
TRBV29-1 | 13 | CSVGGRRDTEAFF
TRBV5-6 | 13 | CASSLARRAEAFF
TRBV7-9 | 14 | CASSSPGFQETQYF
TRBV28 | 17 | CASSPRLAEHSYNEQFF
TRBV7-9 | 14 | CASRPRAVNTEAFF
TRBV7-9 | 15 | CASSLEAGADYGYTF
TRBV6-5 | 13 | CASSYSQGVEQYF
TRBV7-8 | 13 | CASSLGDLQPQHF
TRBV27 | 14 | CASKGNRGGNGYTF
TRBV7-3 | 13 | CAITTLCTDTQYF
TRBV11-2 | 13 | CASSSQGTDTQYF
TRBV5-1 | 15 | CASRPWLAGEEEQFF
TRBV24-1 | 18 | CATSGQAILAGDTPAQLF
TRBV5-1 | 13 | CASSLARFYGYTF
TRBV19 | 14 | CASSAGTEAARQYF
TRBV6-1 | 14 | CASRATGSNQPQHF
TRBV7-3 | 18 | CASSHHPGTGDLGGELFF
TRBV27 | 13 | CASSGTGEHEQYF
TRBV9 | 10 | CASGGNGYTF